The rows below give T cell receptor beta chains drawn from one sample of a study of response to subunit inactivated influenza vaccine. TCRdb ran MiXCR on the RT-PCR reads and lists one entry per CDR3 protein. The sample lists roughly 570,000 distinct CDR3 sequences; 10% to 15% were seen once. The sequenced sample was PBMCs from blood, obtained about 6 weeks after vaccination. These receptors all stem from a man aged 45-65 years who received an inactivated influenza vaccine. The CDR3 runs from the conserved cysteine through the conserved F or W. The order of the fields is J gene, V gene, D gene, clone size, CDR3 length, CDR3 protein, CDR3 DNA. The D gene is left open where the match is weak. Rows may omit the clone size; those that give it use once, few, many or a size class.

TRBJ1-1 | TRBV4-3 | . | . | 18 | CASSQDLVVGLSFTEAFF | TGCGCCAGCAGCCAAGATTTAGTGGTGGGGTTATCCTTCACTGAAGCTTTCTTT
TRBJ1-2 | TRBV18 | . | . | 14 | CASSPPGDPYGYTF | TGTGCCAGCTCACCCCCAGGGGATCCCTATGGCTACACCTTC
TRBJ2-1 | TRBV12-3/TRBV12-4 | . | . | 11 | CASSPRGEQFF | TGTGCCAGCAGTCCGAGGGGTGAGCAGTTCTTC
TRBJ2-1 | TRBV20-1 | TRBD2 | few | 14 | CSARLAGVHNEQFF | TGCAGTGCTAGACTAGCGGGAGTACACAATGAGCAGTTCTTC
TRBJ2-7 | TRBV6-1 | . | few | 15 | CASSEFLGSSYEQYF | TGTGCCAGCAGTGAATTTCTGGGAAGCTCCTACGAGCAGTACTTC
TRBJ1-2 | TRBV20-1 | . | few | 16 | CSARDRDTSINYGYTF | TGCAGTGCTAGGGACCGGGACACATCTATTAACTATGGCTACACCTTC
TRBJ1-1 | TRBV5-8 | . | few | 16 | CASSPGLSFMNTEAFF | TGTGCCAGCAGCCCGGGACTGTCGTTCATGAACACTGAAGCTTTCTTT
TRBJ1-4 | TRBV5-5 | . | few | 18 | CASSLGQDLIATNEKLFF | TGTGCCAGCAGCTTGGGTCAGGATCTTATTGCAACTAATGAAAAACTGTTTTTT
TRBJ2-3 | TRBV12-3/TRBV12-4 | TRBD2 | . | 18 | CASSFQLAGEKITDTQYF | TGTGCCAGCAGTTTCCAGCTAGCGGGGGAAAAAATCACAGATACGCAGTATTTT
TRBJ2-5 | TRBV20-1 | TRBD2 | few | 16 | CSARDGAGGLRETQYF | TGCAGTGCTAGAGATGGGGCGGGGGGGCTTCGAGAGACCCAGTACTTC
TRBJ2-7 | TRBV5-6 | . | few | 14 | CASRVRWSSYEQYF | TGTGCCAGCAGAGTACGCTGGTCATCCTACGAGCAGTACTTC
TRBJ2-1 | TRBV7-9 | . | . | 14 | CASSLGVADTEQFF | TGTGCCAGCAGCTTAGGGGTAGCGGACACGGAGCAGTTCTTC
TRBJ2-5 | TRBV7-8 | TRBD1 | few | 17 | CASSRYRGPSVWETQYF | TGTGCCAGCAGTCGATACAGGGGGCCTAGCGTTTGGGAGACCCAGTACTTC
TRBJ2-7 | TRBV27 | . | few | 15 | CASSLDPGKIGEQYF | TGTGCCAGCAGTTTGGACCCAGGGAAGATCGGTGAGCAGTACTTC
TRBJ2-1 | TRBV9 | . | . | 16 | CASSVGSSSSYNEQFF | TGTGCCAGCAGCGTAGGATCCAGCAGCTCCTACAATGAGCAGTTCTTC
TRBJ2-7 | TRBV4-3 | TRBD2 | few | 15 | CASSQVLAGAYEQYF | TGCGCCAGCAGCCAAGTCCTAGCGGGAGCCTACGAGCAGTACTTC
TRBJ2-7 | TRBV10-3 | TRBD1 | few | 14 | CATAGTGVTYEQYF | TGTGCCACCGCCGGGACAGGGGTAACCTACGAGCAGTACTTC
TRBJ1-2 | TRBV7-9 | . | few | 13 | CASSSGGEYGYTF | TGTGCCAGCAGCTCCGGGGGGGAATATGGCTACACCTTC
TRBJ2-7 | TRBV20-1 | TRBD2 | many | 13 | CSARTGLRYEQYF | TGCAGTGCCAGAACGGGACTAAGATACGAGCAGTACTTC
TRBJ2-1 | TRBV6-2/TRBV6-3 | TRBD2 | . | 17 | CASSYPTGLVGTNEQFF | TGTGCCAGCAGTTACCCGACTGGACTAGTGGGGACGAATGAGCAGTTCTTC
TRBJ1-1 | TRBV20-1 | TRBD1 | many | 12 | CSARDSYRGAFF | TGCAGTGCTAGAGATTCTTACAGGGGGGCTTTCTTT
TRBJ1-2 | TRBV29-1 | . | many | 14 | CSLAMASGTYGYTF | TGCAGCCTTGCAATGGCCAGCGGAACCTATGGCTACACCTTC
TRBJ2-5 | TRBV5-1 | TRBD1 | few | 17 | CASSLLGGQGDLKTQYF | TGCGCCAGCAGCTTGCTAGGGGGACAGGGTGATTTGAAGACCCAGTACTTC
TRBJ2-1 | TRBV20-1 | . | . | 12 | CSASGRAKTQFF | TGCAGTGCTAGCGGGAGAGCAAAGACCCAGTTCTTC
TRBJ2-3 | TRBV20-1 | . | . | 8 | CSARDGYF | TGCAGTGCTAGAGATGGGTATTTT
TRBJ2-1 | TRBV4-1 | . | few | 13 | CASSRSEGYEQFF | TGCGCCAGCAGCCGCTCCGAGGGGTATGAGCAGTTCTTC
TRBJ2-7 | TRBV5-1 | TRBD1 | few | 16 | CASSLSPGQRAYEQYF | TGCGCCAGCAGCTTGAGTCCGGGACAGAGAGCCTACGAGCAGTACTTC
TRBJ1-1 | TRBV4-3 | . | . | 14 | CASSQDQGTTEAFF | TGCGCCAGCAGCCAAGATCAGGGAACCACTGAAGCTTTCTTT